This is a list of T cell receptor beta chains from one sample in a study of CD8+CD57+ T cells in acquired aplastic anemia. TCRdb fed the reads into MiXCR, producing one record per CDR3 protein. Found here are about 190,000 distinct CDR3 sequences, 48% of them singletons; the top ten hold around 9.7%. The specimen sequenced was sorted CD4+, CD8+, or CD8+CD57+ T cells (not recorded which) from PBMCs. The receptors originated from a human donor with aplastic anemia. Each CDR3 is given with its conserved first and last residue. Size is stated for part of the rows, as once, few or many counts, or as a class when the clone is expanded.

V gene	clone size	J gene	CDR3 protein
TRBV6-1	once	TRBJ1-6	CASSARTTAAYSPLHF
TRBV7-2	once	TRBJ2-3	CASSLATGGSTDTQYF
TRBV9	.	TRBJ2-5	CASSEGDVVTQYF
TRBV30	few	TRBJ2-1	CAWYGTSGRIYNEQFF
TRBV7-2	.	TRBJ1-1	CASSPSVTEAFF
TRBV10-3	few	TRBJ2-7	CAISEPDRAYEQYF
TRBV18	.	TRBJ2-7	CASSPRDRDNYERYF
TRBV7-2	many	TRBJ1-2	CASSFTGGGGYTF
TRBV20-1	few	TRBJ2-7	CSAMGREDYEQYF
TRBV24-1	few	TRBJ2-2	CATSESGGMNTGELFF
TRBV7-8	.	TRBJ2-3	CASTGGGDTQYF
TRBV7-9	.	TRBJ2-7	CASSLGVGAAYEQYF
TRBV24-1	.	TRBJ2-2	CAASDHTGELFF
TRBV9	.	TRBJ2-2	CASSVGELFF
TRBV24-1	.	TRBJ2-3	CATSDTRAADTQYF
TRBV4-1	many	TRBJ2-7	CASSPQGLAGSYEQYF
TRBV20-1	many	TRBJ2-5	CSASRLAEQETQYF
TRBV7-8	.	TRBJ2-7	CASKEGAGGLDLYEQYF
TRBV7-2	.	TRBJ1-1	CASSLVNRVSEAFF
TRBV20-1	.	TRBJ1-1	CSASAVFAFF
TRBV11-2	many	TRBJ2-5	CASSLAGGRGETQYF
TRBV20-1	many	TRBJ2-1	CSATGLAGGPGNEQFF
TRBV11-2	.	TRBJ2-2	CASSINSGGITGELFF
TRBV6-1	many	TRBJ2-1	CASSEERLAGKFF
TRBV5-1	many	TRBJ2-3	CASSLARSTDTQYF
TRBV10-3	.	TRBJ1-3	CAISAGNTIYF
TRBV2	.	TRBJ1-3	CASSFQPGAYGNTIYF
TRBV7-9	.	TRBJ2-7	CASSPGTLEQYF
TRBV6-2/TRBV6-3	many	TRBJ1-2	CASSQTAYGYTF
TRBV12-3/TRBV12-4	many	TRBJ2-7	CASSLDRMYEQYF
TRBV10-3	few	TRBJ1-1	CASSYPIQKTGNTEAFF
TRBV19	.	TRBJ2-2	CASSIGFNLGDANTGELFF
TRBV25-1	.	TRBJ2-1	CASSHAYNEQFF
TRBV12-3/TRBV12-4	once	TRBJ1-2	CASSSEGGYTF
TRBV5-1	many	TRBJ1-5	CASSAGGSNQPQHF
TRBV19	many	TRBJ1-1	CASTDRSVLNTEAFF
TRBV9	.	TRBJ1-1	CASSLIGRTRNTEAFF
TRBV6-5	many	TRBJ2-3	CASNTADTQYF
TRBV5-4	many	TRBJ2-5	CASSLGQGVQETQYF
TRBV5-5	.	TRBJ1-5	CASSVGQGYQPQHF
TRBV5-1	many	TRBJ2-7	CASSLYGTTYEQYF
TRBV5-6	many	TRBJ1-5	CASSLVGGTQPQHF
TRBV20-1	.	TRBJ2-7	CSAARGAKNYEQYF
TRBV12-3/TRBV12-4	few	TRBJ1-6	CASSLRDSLTSSYNSPLHF
TRBV19	many	TRBJ2-1	CASSTRRGVLPQFF
TRBV6-5	many	TRBJ2-7	CASRATGFYEQYF
TRBV11-2	once	TRBJ2-1	CASSLRGGAGNEQFF
TRBV24-1	.	TRBJ1-1	CATSDGQGMAFF
TRBV11-1	.	TRBJ1-2	CASSPREVTGGKGYTF
TRBV29-1	.	TRBJ1-2	CSAPPHTGGDGYTF
TRBV7-9	.	TRBJ1-1	CASSPRTGGNTEAFF
TRBV5-1	many	TRBJ2-7	CASSLWPGQGSLGGRYEQYF
TRBV11-2	once	TRBJ2-5	CASKRDSSKTQYF
TRBV11-3	many	TRBJ1-6	CASSLGVRRGYSPLHF
TRBV12-3/TRBV12-4	many	TRBJ1-1	CASSLEGGVTEAFF
TRBV7-3	many	TRBJ2-3	CASSALAVSTDTQYF